This entry is about one TCR beta chain. Its antigen is as yet unknown. This entry belongs to a study of brain metastases from non-small cell lung cancer. CDR3 length equals 14 residues. The germline V gene has CDR1 MNHEY and CDR2 SVGAGI. Trimming pared 6 bases from V and 6 bases from J, leaving 17 bases between. Study-level findings and limits: T-cell infiltration was lower in brain metastases than primaries (P < 0.001). Paired brain metastases and primary tumors largely shared TCR repertoires. Expanded T-cell clones appeared in around 60% of brain metastases over primaries.

Profiled with immunoSEQ multiplex PCR; TCRdb holds only in-frame clones, not every one. The table records roughly 2,000 clones, about 90% of them present only once. Sequencing was carried out using tissue from a brain metastasis. The receptor was isolated from a donor aged 40 or over with non-small cell lung cancer. The chain is built from TRBV6-5 and TRBJ1-1, with a tentative D call TRBD1 (5 bases). The CDR3 spells CASSSGQTSAEAFF. The CDR3 DNA follows: TGTGCCAGCAGCTCCGGACAAACTAGCGCTGAAGCTTTCTTT.